This T cell receptor beta chain was sequenced for a study of long-term antiretroviral therapy in people with HIV. Notes on the study in general: Possibly under older ART regimens, blood was drawn between about 2003 and 2018. Controls had broader CDR3 length ranges than HIV repertoires did.

The study used samples holding about 1-10 million cryopreserved PBMC before DNA extraction. Remarks on this clone: The antigen is not known.

Researchers ran immunoSEQ v3.0 at survey level. Generated by immunoSEQ multiplex PCR, the TCRdb table keeps only in-frame clones and is missing some. Of some 25,000 clones listed, roughly 83% are singletons. The source is a young man with HIV. Sequenced material: unsorted PBMCs, taken about 4.3 years after starting antiretroviral therapy.

The CDR3 region has the DNA TGTGCCAGCAGTTACTCGAGCAGTAACACTGAAGCTTTCTTT. Translating it yields CASSYSSSNTEAFF. The chain links TRBV6-5 to TRBJ1-1, with unresolved D. V shed 0 bases and J shed 2 bases, with 7 bases lying between them. Germline-derived CDR1 and CDR2 are MNHEY and SVGAGI. The CDR3 loop spans 14 amino acids.